Following are 7 T cell receptor beta chains from one sample sequenced in a study of cytomegalovirus exposure and HLA in healthy donors. PCR used 60 Vbeta primers and 13 Jbeta primers. Method: immunoSEQ multiplex PCR; TCRdb's copy keeps in-frame clones and lacks some. The data hold over 150,000 clones, with about 80% observed a single time. Material: PBMCs. The receptors come from a young man in good health and CMV-seropositive.

The chain carries TRBV5-4 and TRBJ2-6; 11 nucleotides agree with TRBD2. The CDR3 totals 19 residues. V was clipped by 0 bases and J by 0 bases; unmatched bases: 5. Germline V gene data show CDR1 as SGHNT and CDR2 as YYREEE (reference sequence). CDR3 in DNA: TGTGCCAGCAGCTTGGCGGGGACTAGCGGCTACTCTGGGGCCAACGTCCTGACTTTC. The encoded protein is CASSLAGTSGYSGANVLTF.

The chain joins TRBV6-6 to TRBJ2-3, with D tentatively TRBD1 (6 bases). V was clipped by 4 bases and J by 2 bases, with 13 bases between them. This CDR3 comprises 15 residues. Germline loops: CDR1 MNHNY, CDR2 SVGAGI (reference sequence). CDR3 in DNA: TGTGCCAGCAGTTTATTGAAGGGGGACACAGATACGCAGTATTTT. Translation gives CASSLLKGDTDTQYF.

The rearrangement joins TRBV28 to TRBJ2-7, with 7 bases matching TRBD1. Germline loops: CDR1 MDHEN, CDR2 SYDVKM. Losses at the gene ends were 6 bases for V and 2 bases for J; bases not matched to a gene: 4. The CDR3 covers 13 residues. CDR3 nucleotides: TGTGCCAGCAGGTCGGGACAGCCCTACGAGCAGTACTTC. The encoded protein is CASRSGQPYEQYF.

CDR3 amino acids: CASRLVAGGPEQYF. The CDR3 DNA is TGTGCAAGTCGCTTAGTAGCGGGAGGGCCCGAGCAGTACTTC. This rearrangement joins TRBV12-2 to TRBJ2-7; TRBD2, the table's D call, lacks a check against the DNA. TRBV12-2 is labeled a pseudogene. The CDR3 covers 14 residues.

The rearrangement links TRBV5-1 to TRBJ2-3; no definite D call. The CDR3 consists of 13 residues. Trimming pared 0 bases from V and 5 bases from J, leaving 7 bases between. The germline gives CDR1 SGHRS, CDR2 YFSETQ. For the CDR3, the DNA is TGCGCCAGCAGCTTGGCCCACGGAGATACGCAGTATTTT. It encodes CASSLAHGDTQYF.

The CDR3, as DNA: TGCGCCAGCAGCGTACAGGGAGCCACTAGCACAGATACGCAGTATTTT. Protein product: CASSVQGATSTDTQYF. This chain uses TRBV5-1 with TRBJ2-3; D perhaps matches TRBD1 (6 bases). The CDR3 is 16 amino acids. Trimming left V 4 bases short and J 0 bases short, with 15 bases between. The germline V gene has CDR1 SGHRS and CDR2 YFSETQ.

V gene TRBV6-5 combines with J gene TRBJ2-1, with D tentatively TRBD1 (6 bases). This CDR3 comprises 15 residues. V shed 0 bases and J shed 2 bases, with 8 bases lying between them. CDR1 is MNHEY, CDR2 SVGAGI, per germline. This chain's CDR3 is CASSYSRGPYNEQFF. CDR3 DNA: TGTGCCAGCAGTTACTCCAGGGGCCCCTACAATGAGCAGTTCTTC.